This T cell receptor beta chain was recorded in a study of T cells in narcolepsy. Regarding the study as a whole: In some patient and control memory CD4+ samples, autoreactive clones were absent. Autoreactive HCRT-specific and TRIB2-specific clonotypes were marked in same-patient CSF-versus-blood CD4+ comparisons. Autoreactive clonotypes reportedly recurred in blood of same and different patients, not controls.

Details on this clone: Its matching antigen is unknown.

Repertoires were generated with immunoSEQ multiplex PCR, while TCRdb's copy carries only in-frame clones and drops some. Of roughly 25,000 clones listed, 65% to 90% are singletons. CDR3 length equals 14 residues. The germline gives CDR1 SGHRS, CDR2 YFSETQ. The V end was cut by 1 base, the J end by 6 bases, with 12 bases between. The genes are TRBV5-1 and TRBJ2-3; D is ambiguous. Sequenced material: memory (CD45RA-) CD4+ T cells from blood. The TCR was taken from a human donor in good health. The CDR3 DNA follows: TGCGCCAGCAGCTTGCGGTCTGTGGGCGATACGCAGTATTTT. It is translated as CASSLRSVGDTQYF.